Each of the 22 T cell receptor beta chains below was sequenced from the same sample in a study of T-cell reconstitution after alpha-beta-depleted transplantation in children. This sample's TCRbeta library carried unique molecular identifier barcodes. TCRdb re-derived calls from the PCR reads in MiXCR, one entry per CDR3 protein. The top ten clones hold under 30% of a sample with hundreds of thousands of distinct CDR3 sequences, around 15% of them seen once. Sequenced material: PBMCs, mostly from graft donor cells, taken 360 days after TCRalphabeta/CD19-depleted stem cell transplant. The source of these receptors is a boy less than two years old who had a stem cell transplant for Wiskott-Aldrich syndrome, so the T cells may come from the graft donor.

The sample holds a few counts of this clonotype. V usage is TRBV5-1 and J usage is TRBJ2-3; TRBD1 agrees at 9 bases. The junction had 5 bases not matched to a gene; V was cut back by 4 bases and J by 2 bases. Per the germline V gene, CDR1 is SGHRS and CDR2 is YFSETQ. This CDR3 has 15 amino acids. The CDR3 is CASSRGQGVTDTQYF. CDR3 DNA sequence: TGCGCCAGCAGCCGGGGACAGGGAGTCACAGATACGCAGTATTTT.

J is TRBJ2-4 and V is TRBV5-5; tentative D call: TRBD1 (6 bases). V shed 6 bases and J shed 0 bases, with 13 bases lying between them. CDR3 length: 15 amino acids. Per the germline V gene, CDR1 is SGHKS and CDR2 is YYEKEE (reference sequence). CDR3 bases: TGTGCCAGCACCTGGACAGCACTAGCCAAAAACATTCAGTACTTC. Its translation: CASTWTALAKNIQYF.

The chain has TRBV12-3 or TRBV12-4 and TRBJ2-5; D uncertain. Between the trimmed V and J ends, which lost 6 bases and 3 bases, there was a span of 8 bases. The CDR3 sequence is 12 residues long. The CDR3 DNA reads TGTGCCAGCAGCCCCTACGAAGAGACCCAGTACTTC. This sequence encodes CASSPYEETQYF.

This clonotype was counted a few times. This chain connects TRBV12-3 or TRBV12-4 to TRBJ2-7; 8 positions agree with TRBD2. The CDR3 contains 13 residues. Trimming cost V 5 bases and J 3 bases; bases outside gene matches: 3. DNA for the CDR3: TGTGCCAGCAGTACTAGCGGTGTCTACGAGCAGTACTTC. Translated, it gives CASSTSGVYEQYF.

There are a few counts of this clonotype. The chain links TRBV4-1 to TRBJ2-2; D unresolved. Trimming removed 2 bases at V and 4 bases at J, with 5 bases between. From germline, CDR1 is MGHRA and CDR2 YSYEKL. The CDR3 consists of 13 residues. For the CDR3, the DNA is TGCGCCAGCAGCCAAACCGCCACCGGGGAGCTGTTTTTT. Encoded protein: CASSQTATGELFF.

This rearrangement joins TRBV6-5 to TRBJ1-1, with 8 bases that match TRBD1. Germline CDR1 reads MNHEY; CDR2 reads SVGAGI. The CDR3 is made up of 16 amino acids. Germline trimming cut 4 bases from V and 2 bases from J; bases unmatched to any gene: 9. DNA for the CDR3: TGTGCCAGCAGTTCATCCAGGGGGCGCGGAAACACTGAAGCTTTCTTT. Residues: CASSSSRGRGNTEAFF.

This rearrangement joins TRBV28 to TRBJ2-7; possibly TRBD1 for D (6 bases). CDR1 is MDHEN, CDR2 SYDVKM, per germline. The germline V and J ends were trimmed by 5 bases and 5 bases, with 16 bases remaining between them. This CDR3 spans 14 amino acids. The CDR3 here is CASSRDIGMHEQYF. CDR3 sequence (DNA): TGTGCCAGCAGTCGGGACATAGGGATGCACGAGCAGTACTTC. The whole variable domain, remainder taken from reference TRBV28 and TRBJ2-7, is DVKVTQSSRYLVKRTGEKVFLECVQDMDHENMFWYRQDPGLGLRLIYFSYDVKMKEKGDIPEGYSVSREKKERFSLILESASTNQTSMYLCASSRDIGMHEQYFGPGTRLTVT.

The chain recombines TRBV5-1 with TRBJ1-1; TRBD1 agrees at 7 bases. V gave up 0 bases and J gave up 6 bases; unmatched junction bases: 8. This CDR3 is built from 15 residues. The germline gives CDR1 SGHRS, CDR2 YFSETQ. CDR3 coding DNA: TGCGCCAGCAGCTTGGTGGCAGGGGGGCAACCTGAAGCTTTCTTT. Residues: CASSLVAGGQPEAFF.

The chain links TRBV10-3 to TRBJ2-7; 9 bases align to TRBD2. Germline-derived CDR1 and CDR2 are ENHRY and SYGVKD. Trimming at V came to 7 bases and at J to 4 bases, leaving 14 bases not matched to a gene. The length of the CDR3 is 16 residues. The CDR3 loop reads CAITPGPAGGGYEQYF. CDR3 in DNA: TGTGCCATCACCCCCGGCCCGGCGGGAGGGGGGTACGAGCAGTACTTC.

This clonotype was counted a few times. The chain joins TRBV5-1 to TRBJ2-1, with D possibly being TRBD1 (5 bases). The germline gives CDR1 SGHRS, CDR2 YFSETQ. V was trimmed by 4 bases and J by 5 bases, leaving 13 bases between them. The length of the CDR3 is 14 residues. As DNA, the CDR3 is TGCGCCAGCAGCCCCGGACAAATCCACAATGAGCAGTTCTTC. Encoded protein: CASSPGQIHNEQFF. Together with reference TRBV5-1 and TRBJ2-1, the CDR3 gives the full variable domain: KAGVTQTPRYLIKTRGQQVTLSCSPISGHRSVSWYQQTPGQGLQFLFEYFSETQRNKGNFPGRFSGRQFSNSRSEMNVSTLELGDSALYLCASSPGQIHNEQFFGPGTRLTVL.

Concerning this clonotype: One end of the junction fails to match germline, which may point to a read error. The CDR3: CASSQRGSGRLNTAAFF. The CDR3 nucleotides read TGCGCCAGCAGCCAAAGAGGATCGGGACGGCTGAACACTGCAGCTTTCTTT. The chain couples TRBV4-1 to TRBJ1-1; D is perhaps TRBD1 (5 bases). The CDR3 runs to 17 residues. CDR1 is MGHRA and CDR2 is YSYEKL in the germline V gene.

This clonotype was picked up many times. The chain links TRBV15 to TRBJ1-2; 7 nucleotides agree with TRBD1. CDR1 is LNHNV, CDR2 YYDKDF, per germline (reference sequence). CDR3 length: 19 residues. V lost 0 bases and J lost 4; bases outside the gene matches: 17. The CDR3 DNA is TGTGCCACCAGCAGAGATCTGGTCGGCGCAGGGGGTATTGGCTATGGCTACACCTTC. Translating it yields CATSRDLVGAGGIGYGYTF.

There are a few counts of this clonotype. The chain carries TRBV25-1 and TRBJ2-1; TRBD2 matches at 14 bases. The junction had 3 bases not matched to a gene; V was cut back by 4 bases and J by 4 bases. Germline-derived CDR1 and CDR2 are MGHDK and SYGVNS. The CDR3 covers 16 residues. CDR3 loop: CASSGTSGRLYNEQFF. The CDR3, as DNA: TGTGCCAGCAGTGGGACTAGCGGGAGGCTGTACAATGAGCAGTTCTTC.

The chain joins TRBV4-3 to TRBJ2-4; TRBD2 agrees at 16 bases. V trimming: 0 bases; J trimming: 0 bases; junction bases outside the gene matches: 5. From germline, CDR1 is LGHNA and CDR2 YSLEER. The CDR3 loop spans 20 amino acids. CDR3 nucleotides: TGCGCCAGCAGCCAAGATGGGACTAGCGGGAGGGCCGTAGCCAAAAACATTCAGTACTTC. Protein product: CASSQDGTSGRAVAKNIQYF.

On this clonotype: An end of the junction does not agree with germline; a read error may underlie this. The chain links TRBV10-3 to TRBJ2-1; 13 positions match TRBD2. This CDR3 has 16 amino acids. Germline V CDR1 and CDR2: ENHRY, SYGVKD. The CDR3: CAIKRTSGGGYNQQFF. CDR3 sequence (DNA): TGTGCCATCAAAAGAACTAGCGGGGGGGGATACAATCAGCAGTTCTTC.

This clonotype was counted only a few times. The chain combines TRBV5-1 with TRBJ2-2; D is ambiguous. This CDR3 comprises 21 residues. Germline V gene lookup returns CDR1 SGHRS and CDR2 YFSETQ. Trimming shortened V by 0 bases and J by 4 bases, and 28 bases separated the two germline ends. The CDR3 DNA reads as TGCGCCAGCAGCTTGGGTTGGCCACCCCTTACATCTACTTCGGGCACCGGGGAGCTGTTTTTT. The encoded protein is CASSLGWPPLTSTSGTGELFF.

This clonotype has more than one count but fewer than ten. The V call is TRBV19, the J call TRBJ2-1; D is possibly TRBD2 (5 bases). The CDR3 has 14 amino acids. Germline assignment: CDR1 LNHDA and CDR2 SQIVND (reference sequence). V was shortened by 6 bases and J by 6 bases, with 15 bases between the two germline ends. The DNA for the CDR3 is TGTGCCAGTAGCAGACCCTCACTAGGCAATGAGCAGTTCTTC. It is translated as CASSRPSLGNEQFF. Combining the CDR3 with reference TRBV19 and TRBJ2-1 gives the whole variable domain DGGITQSPKYLFRKEGQNVTLSCEQNLNHDAMYWYRQDPGQGLRLIYYSQIVNDFQKGDIAEGYSVSREKKESFPLTVTSAQKNPTAFYLCASSRPSLGNEQFFGPGTRLTVL.

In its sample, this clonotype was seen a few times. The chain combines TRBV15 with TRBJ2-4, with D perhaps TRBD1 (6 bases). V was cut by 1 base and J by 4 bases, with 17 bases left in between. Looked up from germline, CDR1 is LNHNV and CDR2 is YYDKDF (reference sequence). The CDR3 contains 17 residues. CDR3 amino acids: CATSRAHRLGTKNIQYF. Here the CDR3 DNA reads TGTGCCACCAGCAGAGCCCATCGGCTTGGGACAAAAAACATTCAGTACTTC.

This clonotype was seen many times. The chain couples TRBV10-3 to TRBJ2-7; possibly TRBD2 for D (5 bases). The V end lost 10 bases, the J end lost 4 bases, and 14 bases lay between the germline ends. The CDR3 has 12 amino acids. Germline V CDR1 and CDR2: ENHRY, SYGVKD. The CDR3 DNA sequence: TGTGCCACCAAGGGTCCGGGGTACGAGCAGTACTTC. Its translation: CATKGPGYEQYF.

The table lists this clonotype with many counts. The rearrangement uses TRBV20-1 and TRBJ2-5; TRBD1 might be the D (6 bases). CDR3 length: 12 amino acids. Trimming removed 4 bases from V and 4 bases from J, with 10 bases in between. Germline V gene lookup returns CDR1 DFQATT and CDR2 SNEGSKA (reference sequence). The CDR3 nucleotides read TGCAGTGCTAACAGAGGGGGAGAGACCCAGTACTTC. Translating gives CSANRGGETQYF.

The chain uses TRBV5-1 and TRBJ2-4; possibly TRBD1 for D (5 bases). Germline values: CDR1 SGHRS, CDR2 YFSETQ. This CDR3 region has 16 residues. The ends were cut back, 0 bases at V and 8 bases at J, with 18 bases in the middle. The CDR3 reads CASSLGTTAPGDIQYF. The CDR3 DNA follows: TGCGCCAGCAGCTTGGGGACGACAGCCCCCGGAGACATTCAGTACTTC.

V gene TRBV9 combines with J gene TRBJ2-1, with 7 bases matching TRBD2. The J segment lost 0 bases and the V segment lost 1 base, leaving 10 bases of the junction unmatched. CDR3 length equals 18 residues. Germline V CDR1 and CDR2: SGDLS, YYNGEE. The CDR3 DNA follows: TGTGCCAGCAGCGTACTCGGAGGGAGGGGTAGCTCCTACAATGAGCAGTTCTTC. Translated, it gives CASSVLGGRGSSYNEQFF.